What follows describes a single T cell receptor beta chain. TCRdb ran MiXCR on the reads and lists one entry per CDR3 protein. The sample has fewer than 550,000 distinct CDR3 sequences, 26% seen once. The record originates from a study of T cell repertoires in cytomegalovirus infection. The ends lost 4 bases at V and 7 bases at J; junction bases unmatched: 6. The length of the CDR3 is 13 residues. Germline values: CDR1 GTSNPN, CDR2 SVGIG (reference sequence). What was sequenced was PBMCs. The sequence was obtained from a human donor in good health (CMV status not recorded). Some clones in this sample may be carry-over from other donors' samples. The chain has TRBV30 and TRBJ1-5, with 8 bases identical to TRBD1. The CDR3 nucleotides are TGTGCCTGGACCGGACAGGGCAGCCAGCCCCAGCATTTT. Translating gives CAWTGQGSQPQHF.